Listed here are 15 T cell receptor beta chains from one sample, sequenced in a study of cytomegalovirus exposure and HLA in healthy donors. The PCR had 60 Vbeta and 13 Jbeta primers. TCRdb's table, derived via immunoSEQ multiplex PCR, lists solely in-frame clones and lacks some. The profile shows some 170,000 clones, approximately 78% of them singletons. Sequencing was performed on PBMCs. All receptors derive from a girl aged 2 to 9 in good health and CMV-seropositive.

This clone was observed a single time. The CDR3 region is CSVRTSGQLDTQYF. The CDR3 DNA sequence: TGCAGCGTCCGGACTAGCGGTCAGCTAGATACGCAGTATTTT. The rearrangement uses TRBV29-1 and TRBJ2-3; TRBD2 agrees at 10 bases. The CDR3 extends over 14 amino acids. The germline gives CDR1 SQVTM, CDR2 ANQGSEA. With 6 bases clipped from V and 5 bases from J, the junction kept 8 bases outside the gene matches.

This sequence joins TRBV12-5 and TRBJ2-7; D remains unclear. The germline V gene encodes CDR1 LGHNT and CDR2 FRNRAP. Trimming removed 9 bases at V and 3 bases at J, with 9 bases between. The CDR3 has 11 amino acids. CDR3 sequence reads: CARSRGYEQYF. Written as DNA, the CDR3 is TGTGCTAGGAGCCGAGGCTACGAGCAGTACTTC.

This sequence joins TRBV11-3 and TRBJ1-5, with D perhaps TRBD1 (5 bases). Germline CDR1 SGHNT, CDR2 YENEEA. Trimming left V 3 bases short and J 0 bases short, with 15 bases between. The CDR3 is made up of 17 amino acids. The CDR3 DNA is TGTGCCAGCAGCTTCCTCGCAGGGCCGAATAGCAATCAGCCCCAGCATTTT. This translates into CASSFLAGPNSNQPQHF.

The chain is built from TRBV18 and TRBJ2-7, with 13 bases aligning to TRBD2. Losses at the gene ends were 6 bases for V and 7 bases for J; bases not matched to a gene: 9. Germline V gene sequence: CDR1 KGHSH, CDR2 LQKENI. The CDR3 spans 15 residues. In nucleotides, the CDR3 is TGTGCCAGCTCGCCGACTAGCGGGGGGTATAGTGAGCAGTACTTC. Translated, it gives CASSPTSGGYSEQYF.

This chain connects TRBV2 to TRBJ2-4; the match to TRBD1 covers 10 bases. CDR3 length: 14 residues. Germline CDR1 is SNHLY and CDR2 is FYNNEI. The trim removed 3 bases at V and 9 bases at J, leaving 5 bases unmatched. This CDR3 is CASSDPDRGTIQYF. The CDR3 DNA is TGTGCCAGCAGTGACCCGGACAGGGGGACCATTCAGTACTTC. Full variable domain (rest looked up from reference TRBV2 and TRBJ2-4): EPEVTQTPSHQVTQMGQEVILRCVPISNHLYFYWYRQILGQKVEFLVSFYNNEISEKSEIFDDQFSVERPDGSNFTLKIRSTKLEDSAMYFCASSDPDRGTIQYFGAGTRLSVL.

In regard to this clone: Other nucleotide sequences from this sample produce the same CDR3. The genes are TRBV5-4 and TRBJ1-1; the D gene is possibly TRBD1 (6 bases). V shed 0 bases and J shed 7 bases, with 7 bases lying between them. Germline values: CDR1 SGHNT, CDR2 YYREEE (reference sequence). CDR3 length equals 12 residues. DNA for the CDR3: TGTGCCAGCAGCTTGGAACAGGGTGAAGCTTTCTTT. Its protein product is CASSLEQGEAFF.

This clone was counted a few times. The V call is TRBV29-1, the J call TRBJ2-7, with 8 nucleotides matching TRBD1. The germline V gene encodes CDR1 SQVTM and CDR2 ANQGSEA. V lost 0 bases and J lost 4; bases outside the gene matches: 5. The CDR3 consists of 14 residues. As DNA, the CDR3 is TGCAGCGTTGAAGAAGGGACAGGATCTTACGAGCAGTACTTC. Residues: CSVEEGTGSYEQYF.

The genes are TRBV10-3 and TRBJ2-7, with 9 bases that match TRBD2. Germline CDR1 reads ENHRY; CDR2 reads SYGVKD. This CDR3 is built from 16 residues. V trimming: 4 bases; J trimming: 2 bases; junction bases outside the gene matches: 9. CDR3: CAISAVVAGETYEQYF. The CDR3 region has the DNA TGTGCCATCAGTGCGGTGGTAGCGGGAGAAACCTACGAGCAGTACTTC.

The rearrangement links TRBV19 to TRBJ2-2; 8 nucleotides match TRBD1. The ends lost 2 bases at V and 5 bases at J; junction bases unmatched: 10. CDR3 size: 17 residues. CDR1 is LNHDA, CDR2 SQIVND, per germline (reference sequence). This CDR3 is CASSIFGRGHRTGELFF. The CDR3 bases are TGTGCCAGTAGTATATTTGGCAGGGGGCATCGAACCGGGGAGCTGTTTTTT.

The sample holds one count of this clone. CDR3 DNA: TGTGCCATCAGTGAGTTCGTAGCGGGAGGAGGAGAGACCCAGTACTTC. Translated: CAISEFVAGGGETQYF. The V gene is TRBV10-3, the J gene TRBJ2-5, with TRBD2 matching 10 bases. J was trimmed by 4 bases and V by 1 base; bases with no gene match: 6. The CDR3 is made up of 16 amino acids. CDR1 is ENHRY and CDR2 is SYGVKD in the germline V gene.

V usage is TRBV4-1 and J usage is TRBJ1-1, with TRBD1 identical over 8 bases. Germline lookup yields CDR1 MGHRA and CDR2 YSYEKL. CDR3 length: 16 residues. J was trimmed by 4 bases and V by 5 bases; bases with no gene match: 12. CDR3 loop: CASSVWTGTRGTEAFF. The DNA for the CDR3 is TGCGCCAGCAGCGTATGGACAGGGACAAGGGGCACTGAAGCTTTCTTT.

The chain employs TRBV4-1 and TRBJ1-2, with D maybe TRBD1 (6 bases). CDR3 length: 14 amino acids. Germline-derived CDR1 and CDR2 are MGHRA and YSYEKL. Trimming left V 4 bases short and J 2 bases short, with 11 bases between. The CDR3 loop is CASSPEDRNYGYTF. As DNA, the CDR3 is TGCGCCAGCAGCCCGGAGGACAGAAACTATGGCTACACCTTC.

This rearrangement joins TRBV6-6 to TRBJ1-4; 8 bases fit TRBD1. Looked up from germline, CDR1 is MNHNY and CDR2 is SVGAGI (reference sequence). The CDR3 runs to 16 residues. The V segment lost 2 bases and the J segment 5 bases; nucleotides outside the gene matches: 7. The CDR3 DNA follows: TGTGCCAGCAGTTACACCTCAGGGGGCCGGAATGAAAAACTGTTTTTT. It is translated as CASSYTSGGRNEKLFF.

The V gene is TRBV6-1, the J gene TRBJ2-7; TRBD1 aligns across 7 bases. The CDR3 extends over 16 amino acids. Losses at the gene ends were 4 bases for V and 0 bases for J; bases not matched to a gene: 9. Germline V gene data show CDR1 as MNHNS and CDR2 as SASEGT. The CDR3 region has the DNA TGTGCCAGCAGTGGAACAGGGGTTATGCGCTCCTACGAGCAGTACTTC. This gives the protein CASSGTGVMRSYEQYF.

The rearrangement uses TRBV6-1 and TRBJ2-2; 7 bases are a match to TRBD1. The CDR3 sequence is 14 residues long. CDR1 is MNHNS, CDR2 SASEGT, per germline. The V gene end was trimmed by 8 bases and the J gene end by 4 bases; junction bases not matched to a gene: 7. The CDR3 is CASCPTGPTGELFF. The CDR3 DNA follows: TGTGCCAGCTGCCCGACAGGGCCCACCGGGGAGCTGTTTTTT.